Below, 7 T cell receptor beta chains from the same sample are listed, as sequenced in a study of T-cell memory formation after mild COVID-19. TCRdb re-derived calls from the 5' RACE reads in MiXCR, one entry per CDR3 protein. The table includes under 350,000 distinct CDR3 sequences, about 17% detected once. The sample taken for sequencing was PBMCs or a T cell subset sorted from them (not recorded which). Receptors originate from a man aged 18 to 30 who had mild COVID-19 (a few samples of this study predate the infection). Cell type and time point are not known.

This clonotype showed up many times. The CDR3 here is CASSQGTTYQETQYF. CDR3 sequence (DNA): TGTGCCAGCAGCCAAGGGACTACATACCAAGAGACCCAGTACTTC. V usage is TRBV4-2 and J usage is TRBJ2-5; D may be TRBD2 (6 bases). The CDR3 is 15 residues long. V shed 1 base and J shed 0 bases, with 9 bases lying between them. CDR1 and CDR2 (germline): LGHNA, YNFKEQ.

The chain carries TRBV3-1 and TRBJ2-6; TRBD2 aligns across 10 bases. With 4 bases clipped from V and 0 bases from J, the junction kept 9 bases outside the gene matches. CDR3 length: 19 residues. Germline values: CDR1 LGHDT, CDR2 YNNKEL (reference sequence). The CDR3 nucleotides read TGTGCCAGCAGCCGGAAGATTAGCGGGGGGTTCTCTGGGGCCAACGTCCTGACTTTC. Translating gives CASSRKISGGFSGANVLTF.

The chain has TRBV4-1 and TRBJ2-2; D is undetermined. The V end lost 5 bases, the J end lost 4 bases, and 11 bases lay between the germline ends. CDR3 size: 14 residues. Germline V gene data show CDR1 as MGHRA and CDR2 as YSYEKL. The CDR3 bases are TGCGCCAGCAGCGCGCCCCTGGCCACCGGGGAGCTGTTTTTT. Amino acid sequence: CASSAPLATGELFF.

There are a few counts of this clonotype. This chain joins TRBV7-3 and TRBJ2-3; 8 nucleotides agree with TRBD1. The germline V gene has CDR1 SGHTA and CDR2 FQGTGA. V lost 5 bases, J lost 7 bases, and 11 bases stayed unmatched. The CDR3 has 15 residues. The chain's CDR3 is CASSPTGTGINTQYF. CDR3 nucleotides: TGTGCCAGCAGCCCTACCGGGACAGGTATTAATACGCAGTATTTT.

The table lists this clonotype with a few counts. The chain combines TRBV29-1 with TRBJ2-2, with D possibly called TRBD1 or TRBD2 (5 bases each). The germline V and J ends were trimmed by 1 base and 7 bases, with 16 bases remaining between them. This CDR3 spans 15 amino acids. Germline V gene lookup returns CDR1 SQVTM and CDR2 ANQGSEA. CDR3 residues: CSVEGGSGWIGELFF. The DNA for the CDR3 is TGCAGCGTTGAAGGGGGGTCAGGGTGGATCGGGGAGCTGTTTTTT.

This clonotype was recorded a few times. The chain employs TRBV30 and TRBJ2-5, with a weak D call TRBD2 (5 bases). The CDR3 length is 12 residues. V lost 5 bases and J 4 bases, leaving 11 bases between the germline ends. Germline V lookup: CDR1 GTSNPN, CDR2 SVGIG (reference sequence). CDR3 coding DNA: TGTGCCTGGTCGGACTCCCGAGAGACCCAGTACTTC. As protein: CAWSDSRETQYF.

The chain employs TRBV28 and TRBJ2-6; D ambiguous. The CDR3 totals 15 residues. The germline V gene has CDR1 MDHEN and CDR2 SYDVKM. V lost 2 bases and J 0 bases, leaving 5 bases between the germline ends. CDR3: CASSLPASGANVLTF. CDR3 nucleotides: TGTGCCAGCAGTTTACCAGCCTCTGGGGCCAACGTCCTGACTTTC.